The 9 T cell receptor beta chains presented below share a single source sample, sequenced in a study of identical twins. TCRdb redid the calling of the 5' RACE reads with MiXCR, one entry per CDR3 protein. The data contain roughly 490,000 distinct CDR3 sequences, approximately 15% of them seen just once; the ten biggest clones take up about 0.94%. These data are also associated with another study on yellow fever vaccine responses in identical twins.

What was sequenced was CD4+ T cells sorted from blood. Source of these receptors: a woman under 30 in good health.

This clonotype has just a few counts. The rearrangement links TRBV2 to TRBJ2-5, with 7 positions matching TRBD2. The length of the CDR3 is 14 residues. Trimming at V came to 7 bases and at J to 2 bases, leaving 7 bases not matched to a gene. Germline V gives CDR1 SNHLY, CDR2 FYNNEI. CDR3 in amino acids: CASKPGTTQETQYF. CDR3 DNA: TGTGCCAGCAAGCCGGGGACTACACAAGAGACCCAGTACTTC.

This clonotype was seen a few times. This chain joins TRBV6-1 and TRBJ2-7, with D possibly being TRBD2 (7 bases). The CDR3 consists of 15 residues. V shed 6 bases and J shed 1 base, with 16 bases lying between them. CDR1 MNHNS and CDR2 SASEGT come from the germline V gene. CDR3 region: CASRREGGLSYEQYF. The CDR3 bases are TGTGCCAGCAGGAGGGAGGGGGGATTATCCTACGAGCAGTACTTC.

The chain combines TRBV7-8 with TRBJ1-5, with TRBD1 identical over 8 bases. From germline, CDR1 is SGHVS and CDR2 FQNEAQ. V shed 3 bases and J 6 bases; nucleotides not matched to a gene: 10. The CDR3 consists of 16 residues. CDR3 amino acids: CASSFSGQGVRQPQHF. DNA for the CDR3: TGTGCCAGCAGCTTTTCTGGACAGGGTGTTCGTCAGCCCCAGCATTTT.

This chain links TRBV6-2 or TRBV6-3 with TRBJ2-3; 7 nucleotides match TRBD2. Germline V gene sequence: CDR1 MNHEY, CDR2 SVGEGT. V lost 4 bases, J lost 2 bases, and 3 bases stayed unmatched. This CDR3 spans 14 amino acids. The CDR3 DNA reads TGTGCCAGCAGTTTCGGGACTATCACAGATACGCAGTATTTT. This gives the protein CASSFGTITDTQYF.

The CDR3 nucleotides are TGCGCCAGCAGCCACACCGGGACAGCCCAAGAGACCCAGTACTTC. Amino acid sequence: CASSHTGTAQETQYF. The V and J genes are TRBV5-1 and TRBJ2-5; 7 bases are a match to TRBD1. In germline, CDR1 is SGHRS, CDR2 YFSETQ. V shed 4 bases, J shed 1 base, and the junction held 7 bases outside the gene matches. The CDR3 covers 15 residues.

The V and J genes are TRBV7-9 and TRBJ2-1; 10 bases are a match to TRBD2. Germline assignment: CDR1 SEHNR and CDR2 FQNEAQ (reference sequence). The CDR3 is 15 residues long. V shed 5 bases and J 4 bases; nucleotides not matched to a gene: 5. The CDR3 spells CASSHGTSEYNEQFF. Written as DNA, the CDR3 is TGTGCCAGCAGCCACGGGACTAGCGAGTACAATGAGCAGTTCTTC.

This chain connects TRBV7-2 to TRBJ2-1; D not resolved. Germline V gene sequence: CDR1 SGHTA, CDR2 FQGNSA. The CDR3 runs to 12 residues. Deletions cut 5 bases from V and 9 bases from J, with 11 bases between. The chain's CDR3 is CASSDVLGEQFF. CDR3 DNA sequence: TGTGCCAGCAGCGACGTCCTAGGTGAGCAGTTCTTC.

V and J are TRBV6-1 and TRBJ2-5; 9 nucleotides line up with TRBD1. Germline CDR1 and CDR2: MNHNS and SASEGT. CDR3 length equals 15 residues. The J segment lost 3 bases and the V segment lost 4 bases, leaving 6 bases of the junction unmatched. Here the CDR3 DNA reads TGTGCCAGCAGTGGGACAGGGGTTCCCAAAGAGACCCAGTACTTC. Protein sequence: CASSGTGVPKETQYF.

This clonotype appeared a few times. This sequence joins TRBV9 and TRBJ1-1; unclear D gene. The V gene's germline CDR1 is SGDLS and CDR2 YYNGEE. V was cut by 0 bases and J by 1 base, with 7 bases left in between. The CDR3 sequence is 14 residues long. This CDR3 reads CASSVEGRNTEAFF. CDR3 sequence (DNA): TGTGCCAGCAGCGTAGAGGGTAGGAACACTGAAGCTTTCTTT.